Following are 11 T cell receptor beta chains from one sample sequenced in a study of T cell repertoires in cytomegalovirus infection. The antigens of these receptors remain unknown. TCRdb reprocessed the reads via MiXCR and lists one record per CDR3 protein. The repertoire has over 250,000 distinct CDR3 sequences, approximately 22% of them found once; the top ten carry roughly a fifth. The specimen comprised cultured PBMCs, sampled from culture after CMV antigen stimulation. The receptors derive from a human donor in good health (CMV status not recorded). Some clones in this sample may be carry-over from other donors' samples.

This clonotype was recorded at least ten times. V and J are TRBV11-2 and TRBJ2-7; weak D call: TRBD1 (6 bases). Trimming took 5 bases from V and 3 from J, leaving 11 bases between them. The V gene's germline CDR1 is SGHAT and CDR2 FQNNGV. The CDR3 is made up of 13 amino acids. The CDR3 DNA sequence: TGTGCCAGCAGCCTAAGGGACAACTACGAGCAGTACGTC. It codes for CASSLRDNYEQYV.

V is TRBV2 and J is TRBJ2-6, with 7 bases aligning to TRBD1. From germline, CDR1 is SNHLY and CDR2 FYNNEI. The trim removed 7 bases at V and 2 bases at J, leaving 5 bases unmatched. The CDR3 covers 15 residues. The CDR3 DNA is TGTGCCAGCATACTTCAGGGGGCTGGGGCCAACGTCCTGACTTTC. Its translation is CASILQGAGANVLTF.

The chain combines TRBV14 with TRBJ1-1, with no clear D. The CDR3 extends over 13 amino acids. V shed 0 bases and J shed 5 bases, with 7 bases lying between them. CDR1 is SGHDN, CDR2 FVKESK, per germline. The CDR3 spells CASSQEPGTEAFF. The CDR3 nucleotides are TGTGCCAGCAGCCAAGAACCGGGAACTGAAGCTTTCTTT.

The chain joins TRBV4-2 to TRBJ1-3; 7 bases fit TRBD1. CDR1 and CDR2 (germline): LGHNA, YNFKEQ. The CDR3 contains 17 residues. V gave up 1 base and J gave up 3 bases; unmatched junction bases: 9. CDR3 sequence reads: CASSQGRQGLGGNTIYF. Here the CDR3 DNA reads TGTGCCAGCAGCCAAGGACGACAGGGTTTAGGTGGAAACACCATATATTTT.

This clonotype was recorded a few times. The rearrangement links TRBV19 to TRBJ2-7, with TRBD2 as a possible D gene (6 bases). Between the trimmed V and J ends, which lost 5 bases and 0 bases, there was a span of 14 bases. This CDR3 is 15 amino acids long. The germline V gene has CDR1 LNHDA and CDR2 SQIVND (reference sequence). Written as DNA, the CDR3 is TGTGCCAGTAGTTTGTCCCGGGGGAGCTCCTACGAGCAGTACTTC. This gives the protein CASSLSRGSSYEQYF.

This clonotype was counted many times. V is TRBV7-2 and J is TRBJ1-2, with 7 nucleotides matching TRBD1. J lost 0 bases, V lost 4 bases, and 11 bases had no gene match. CDR1 is SGHTA and CDR2 is FQGNSA in the germline V gene. This CDR3 contains 17 residues. This chain's CDR3 is CASSWWTGRSSNYGYTF. The CDR3 coding sequence is TGTGCCAGCAGCTGGTGGACAGGCCGAAGCTCTAACTATGGCTACACCTTC. Full variable domain (missing parts from reference TRBV7-2 and TRBJ1-2): GAGVSQSPSNKVTEKGKDVELRCDPISGHTALYWYRQSLGQGLEFLIYFQGNSAPDKSGLPSDRFSAERTGGSVSTLTIQRTQQEDSAVYLCASSWWTGRSSNYGYTFGSGTRLTVV.

This chain uses TRBV12-3 or TRBV12-4 with TRBJ1-2; D gene uncertain. CDR3 length equals 13 residues. V dropped 3 bases and J dropped 4 bases, with 9 bases sitting between them. The CDR3 coding sequence is TGTGCCAGCAGTTTTGGGGAGATCTATGGCTACACCTTC. The encoded protein is CASSFGEIYGYTF.

This clonotype was recorded many times. The chain uses TRBV6-5 and TRBJ2-3, with D tentatively TRBD2 (5 bases). V dropped 0 bases and J dropped 6 bases, with 13 bases sitting between them. The CDR3 length is 15 residues. Germline V lookup: CDR1 MNHEY, CDR2 SVGAGI. The CDR3 reads CASSYSPGRRDTQYF. In nucleotides, the CDR3 is TGTGCCAGCAGTTACTCGCCGGGAAGGAGGGATACGCAGTATTTT.

J is TRBJ2-1 and V is TRBV5-4; D might be TRBD2 (6 bases). Trimming cost V 0 bases and J 8 bases, with 21 bases left between them. The CDR3 runs 17 residues. Germline CDR1 reads SGHNT; CDR2 reads YYREEE (reference sequence). The CDR3 region has the DNA TGTGCCAGCAGCTTGGCGGGAGTCCAAAACAGGCGGTATGAGCAGTTCTTC. It is translated as CASSLAGVQNRRYEQFF.

In its sample, this clonotype was seen a few times. The gene calls are TRBV19 and TRBJ1-2, with D tentatively TRBD1 (6 bases). Trimming shortened V by 4 bases and J by 7 bases, and 19 bases separated the two germline ends. The CDR3 totals 15 residues. Germline CDR1 LNHDA, CDR2 SQIVND (reference sequence). The CDR3 bases are TGTGCCAGTAGTAACCCTCCTCTTTGGGGGCTTGGCTACACCTTC. Protein: CASSNPPLWGLGYTF.

This clonotype has a handful of counts. This rearrangement joins TRBV7-9 to TRBJ2-1; 11 positions match TRBD2. Germline V gives CDR1 SEHNR, CDR2 FQNEAQ (reference sequence). V lost 5 bases and J lost 12; bases outside the gene matches: 3. The CDR3 has 12 amino acids. The CDR3 DNA reads TGTGCCAGCAGCGTAACTAGCGGGAGGCAGTTCTTC. Its protein is CASSVTSGRQFF.